These T cell receptor beta chains were read from a single sample in a study of blood T cell repertoires in COVID-19. The assay was immunoSEQ multiplex PCR, and TCRdb's table has in-frame clones only and misses some. This sample yields approximately 100,000 clones, of which 75% to 85% are seen a single time; 10% belongs to the top ten. The specimen sequenced was peripheral blood. Receptor source: a human donor in a cohort sampled during active COVID-19. Both conserved end residues are part of each CDR3. D genes are given only for firm matches. Clone sizes are given selectively: once, few, many, or a class where the clone is expanded.

j_gene: TRBJ1-1; d_gene: .; abundance: .; v_gene: TRBV30; CDR3nt: TGTGCCTGGAGGCGGGCTCCTAAGCAAGGGGCTTTCTTT; CDR3aa: CAWRRAPKQGAFF
j_gene: TRBJ2-2; d_gene: .; abundance: .; v_gene: TRBV20-1; CDR3nt: TGCAGTGCTAGTTTTATAGTCACCGGGGAGCTGTTTTTT; CDR3aa: CSASFIVTGELFF
j_gene: TRBJ2-7; d_gene: TRBD2; abundance: .; v_gene: TRBV28; CDR3nt: TGTGCCAGCACCAAAGCGGGGCCTTACGAGCAGTACTTC; CDR3aa: CASTKAGPYEQYF
j_gene: TRBJ2-7; d_gene: .; abundance: .; v_gene: TRBV10-3; CDR3nt: TGTGCCATCAGCCGGACAGATCTCACCTACGAGCAGTACTTC; CDR3aa: CAISRTDLTYEQYF
j_gene: TRBJ1-2; d_gene: .; abundance: .; v_gene: TRBV28; CDR3nt: TGTGCCAGCAGCCCTGCCCCAGGGATGTCTCGTGATGGCTACACCTTC; CDR3aa: CASSPAPGMSRDGYTF
j_gene: TRBJ1-1; d_gene: .; abundance: .; v_gene: TRBV2; CDR3nt: TGTGCCAGCAGCGCGAAGGGGGAAGCTTTCTTT; CDR3aa: CASSAKGEAFF
j_gene: TRBJ2-7; d_gene: .; abundance: once; v_gene: TRBV6-2/TRBV6-3; CDR3nt: TGTGCCAGCAGCTACTCCATGGGGAAGGGGTTGATTACCTACGAGCAGTACTTC; CDR3aa: CASSYSMGKGLITYEQYF
j_gene: TRBJ2-1; d_gene: TRBD2; abundance: few; v_gene: TRBV5-4; CDR3nt: TGTGCCAGCAGCACAATGGGACTAGCTGGCGAGCAGTTCTTC; CDR3aa: CASSTMGLAGEQFF
j_gene: TRBJ2-7; d_gene: TRBD1; abundance: .; v_gene: TRBV4-3; CDR3nt: TGCGCCAGCAGCCAAGAACGACAGGGGTACGAGCAGTACTTC; CDR3aa: CASSQERQGYEQYF
j_gene: TRBJ2-7; d_gene: .; abundance: .; v_gene: TRBV12-5; CDR3nt: TGTGCTAGTGCTCCTGGAGGGCAGGGTGCGGGCGAGCAGTACTTC; CDR3aa: CASAPGGQGAGEQYF
j_gene: TRBJ1-3; d_gene: .; abundance: .; v_gene: TRBV28; CDR3nt: TGTGCCAGCAGGCTAGGGGTTGGATCTGGAAACACCATATATTTT; CDR3aa: CASRLGVGSGNTIYF
j_gene: TRBJ2-3; d_gene: TRBD1; abundance: few; v_gene: TRBV18; CDR3nt: TGTGCCAGCTCACCACCGACAGGGATCACAGATACGCAGTATTTT; CDR3aa: CASSPPTGITDTQYF
j_gene: TRBJ1-2; d_gene: .; abundance: .; v_gene: TRBV5-1; CDR3nt: TGCGCCAGCAGCTTGGGAACAGGGAACTATGGCTACACCTTC; CDR3aa: CASSLGTGNYGYTF
j_gene: TRBJ2-5; d_gene: TRBD2; abundance: .; v_gene: TRBV14; CDR3nt: TGTGCCAGCAGCCAGCCAGGACTAGCGGGGGGCCCTGAAGAGGAGACCCAGTACTTC; CDR3aa: CASSQPGLAGGPEEETQYF
j_gene: TRBJ2-1; d_gene: TRBD2; abundance: .; v_gene: TRBV7-2; CDR3nt: TGTGCCAGCAGCTTAGAGTCTAGCGGGAGCCCAGGTGATGAGCAGTTCTTC; CDR3aa: CASSLESSGSPGDEQFF
j_gene: TRBJ2-1; d_gene: TRBD2; abundance: .; v_gene: TRBV7-2; CDR3nt: TGTGCCAGCAGCCAACTAGCGGGAGTTTACAATGAGCAGTTCTTC; CDR3aa: CASSQLAGVYNEQFF
j_gene: TRBJ1-1; d_gene: TRBD1; abundance: .; v_gene: TRBV3-1/TRBV3-2; CDR3nt: TGTGCCAGCAGCCAAACTTACAGGGGCACTGAAGCTTTCTTT; CDR3aa: CASSQTYRGTEAFF
j_gene: TRBJ2-3; d_gene: .; abundance: .; v_gene: TRBV11-3; CDR3nt: TGTGCCAGCAGCGCTGGGAGGAGCACAGATACGCAGTATTTT; CDR3aa: CASSAGRSTDTQYF
j_gene: TRBJ2-1; d_gene: .; abundance: .; v_gene: TRBV3-1/TRBV3-2; CDR3nt: TGTGCCAGCAGCCACAAGACTGGATGGGCCTACAATGAGCAGTTCTTC; CDR3aa: CASSHKTGWAYNEQFF
j_gene: TRBJ2-7; d_gene: TRBD1; abundance: .; v_gene: TRBV6-2/TRBV6-3; CDR3nt: TGTGCCAGCAGCCTCAACTTCCGGGACAGGGACGAGCAGTACTTC; CDR3aa: CASSLNFRDRDEQYF
j_gene: TRBJ2-1; d_gene: TRBD1; abundance: .; v_gene: TRBV18; CDR3nt: TGTGCCAGCTCACCACCTCAGAACTCTAGGGGGCGGGAGCAGTTCTTC; CDR3aa: CASSPPQNSRGREQFF
j_gene: TRBJ2-1; d_gene: .; abundance: once; v_gene: TRBV21-1; CDR3nt: TGTGCCAGCAGCAAAGGGACGGGAGCCAGATACAATGAGCAGTTCTTC; CDR3aa: CASSKGTGARYNEQFF
j_gene: TRBJ2-1; d_gene: .; abundance: .; v_gene: TRBV29-1; CDR3nt: TGCAGCGCCCCCTCGGGGGAATCCTACAATGAGCAGTTCTTC; CDR3aa: CSAPSGESYNEQFF
j_gene: TRBJ2-3; d_gene: .; abundance: .; v_gene: TRBV4-3; CDR3nt: TGCGCCAGCAGCCTGGAGAGGGCAGATACGCAGTATTTT; CDR3aa: CASSLERADTQYF
j_gene: TRBJ1-6; d_gene: TRBD1; abundance: few; v_gene: TRBV15; CDR3nt: TGTGCCACCAGCAGAGGGGACAGGGAGAATTCACCCCTCCACTTT; CDR3aa: CATSRGDRENSPLHF
j_gene: TRBJ2-7; d_gene: TRBD1; abundance: .; v_gene: TRBV5-4; CDR3nt: TGTGCCAGCAGCGCCGGGACAGGCACATTTTTTTCGGGGGAGCAGTACTTC; CDR3aa: CASSAGTGTFFSGEQYF
j_gene: TRBJ2-1; d_gene: TRBD1; abundance: few; v_gene: TRBV27; CDR3nt: TGTGCCAGCAGGGAGACAGGGGCCTTTAATGAGCAGTTCTTC; CDR3aa: CASRETGAFNEQFF
j_gene: TRBJ2-7; d_gene: TRBD2; abundance: .; v_gene: TRBV27; CDR3nt: TGTGCCAGCAGATTAGCGGGGGGAATCGAGCAGTACTTC; CDR3aa: CASRLAGGIEQYF
j_gene: TRBJ1-2; d_gene: .; abundance: .; v_gene: TRBV5-1; CDR3nt: TGCGCCAGCAGCCAGGCCGCAAACTATGGCTACACCTTC; CDR3aa: CASSQAANYGYTF
j_gene: TRBJ1-1; d_gene: .; abundance: .; v_gene: TRBV5-1; CDR3nt: TGCGCCAGCAGCCCACAGGGTATGAACACTGAAGCTTTCTTT; CDR3aa: CASSPQGMNTEAFF
j_gene: TRBJ1-1; d_gene: .; abundance: few; v_gene: TRBV7-2; CDR3nt: TGTGCCAGCAGCTTAGATCGTAGACCAGACAGGAGGAACACTGAAGCTTTCTTT; CDR3aa: CASSLDRRPDRRNTEAFF
j_gene: TRBJ2-1; d_gene: TRBD2; abundance: .; v_gene: TRBV13; CDR3nt: TGTGCCAGCAGCTTAGATCTTGCGGGAGGGTACAATGAGCAGTTCTTC; CDR3aa: CASSLDLAGGYNEQFF
j_gene: TRBJ2-7; d_gene: TRBD1; abundance: .; v_gene: TRBV18; CDR3nt: TGTGCCAGCTCCGACAGGGGGCGGAATTTTCACGAGCAGTACTTC; CDR3aa: CASSDRGRNFHEQYF
j_gene: TRBJ2-1; d_gene: .; abundance: .; v_gene: TRBV6-8; CDR3nt: TGTGCCAGCAGTTTGCCCAGGCCGAATGAGCAGTTCTTC; CDR3aa: CASSLPRPNEQFF
j_gene: TRBJ2-2; d_gene: .; abundance: .; v_gene: TRBV3-1/TRBV3-2; CDR3nt: TGTGCCAGCAGCCGACCGGGATACCTGAACACCGGGGAGCTGTTTTTT; CDR3aa: CASSRPGYLNTGELFF
j_gene: TRBJ2-5; d_gene: .; abundance: .; v_gene: TRBV30; CDR3nt: TGTGCCTGGAGTGGTGGGGGCCGCGAGACCCAGTACTTC; CDR3aa: CAWSGGGRETQYF
j_gene: TRBJ2-7; d_gene: .; abundance: .; v_gene: TRBV28; CDR3nt: TGTGCCAGCAGTCATTCCTACGAGCAGTACTTC; CDR3aa: CASSHSYEQYF
j_gene: TRBJ1-2; d_gene: .; abundance: .; v_gene: TRBV6-6; CDR3nt: TGTGCCAGCAGTTCTGCCACAGCTAACTATGGCTACACCTTC; CDR3aa: CASSSATANYGYTF
j_gene: TRBJ1-2; d_gene: TRBD1; abundance: .; v_gene: TRBV6-2/TRBV6-3; CDR3nt: TGTGCCAGCAGTTACTCGCAGGGGGCGGTCTATGGCTACACCTTC; CDR3aa: CASSYSQGAVYGYTF
j_gene: TRBJ1-1; d_gene: .; abundance: .; v_gene: TRBV27; CDR3nt: TGTGCCAGCAGTTCTTACAGGGTAGGCGCTGAAGCTTTCTTT; CDR3aa: CASSSYRVGAEAFF
j_gene: TRBJ2-1; d_gene: TRBD2; abundance: .; v_gene: TRBV19; CDR3nt: TGTGCCAGTGGCGGGAGCAGCTCCTACAATGAGCAGTTCTTC; CDR3aa: CASGGSSSYNEQFF
j_gene: TRBJ2-7; d_gene: .; abundance: .; v_gene: TRBV5-5; CDR3nt: TGTGCCAGCAGCTTGGTCACCGGGAGCTACGAGCAGTACTTC; CDR3aa: CASSLVTGSYEQYF
j_gene: TRBJ2-3; d_gene: TRBD2; abundance: .; v_gene: TRBV24-1; CDR3nt: TGTGCCACCAGTGACCCGGGACTAGCAGGCACAGATACGCAGTATTTT; CDR3aa: CATSDPGLAGTDTQYF
j_gene: TRBJ1-1; d_gene: TRBD1; abundance: .; v_gene: TRBV7-2; CDR3nt: TGTGCCAGCAGCTTAGGCGGGCAGGGGGGTAACACTGAAGCTTTCTTT; CDR3aa: CASSLGGQGGNTEAFF
j_gene: TRBJ2-5; d_gene: .; abundance: .; v_gene: TRBV3-1/TRBV3-2; CDR3nt: TGTGCCAGCAGCCAAAGAGGGACACCAGAGACCCAGTACTTC; CDR3aa: CASSQRGTPETQYF
j_gene: TRBJ1-5; d_gene: .; abundance: .; v_gene: TRBV7-2; CDR3nt: TGTGCCAGCAGCTTAGGTCAGGGAAATCAGCCCCAGCATTTT; CDR3aa: CASSLGQGNQPQHF
j_gene: TRBJ2-7; d_gene: TRBD1; abundance: .; v_gene: TRBV7-9; CDR3nt: TGTGCCAGCAGCCCCGCCGCCTTGAGGACAGGAGGATCCTACGAGCAGTACTTC; CDR3aa: CASSPAALRTGGSYEQYF
j_gene: TRBJ1-3; d_gene: .; abundance: few; v_gene: TRBV15; CDR3nt: TGTGCCACCAGCACGCCTACAGGGCGTGGAAACACCATATATTTT; CDR3aa: CATSTPTGRGNTIYF
j_gene: TRBJ1-1; d_gene: .; abundance: .; v_gene: TRBV6-4; CDR3nt: TGTGCCAGCCGGGGTACGGCCGGGGGGAACACTGAAGCTTTCTTT; CDR3aa: CASRGTAGGNTEAFF
j_gene: TRBJ2-1; d_gene: TRBD2; abundance: .; v_gene: TRBV12-5; CDR3nt: TGTGCTAGTGGTTTGGGAAGAGCGGGGGGGAGCTCCTACAATGAGCAGTTCTTC; CDR3aa: CASGLGRAGGSSYNEQFF
j_gene: TRBJ2-2; d_gene: .; abundance: .; v_gene: TRBV6-2/TRBV6-3; CDR3nt: TGTGCCAGCAGTTATGTCAGGTTAACCGGGGAGCTGTTTTTT; CDR3aa: CASSYVRLTGELFF
j_gene: TRBJ2-7; d_gene: TRBD2; abundance: few; v_gene: TRBV5-5; CDR3nt: TGTGCCAGCAGCTTGGTTGGGGAGGGCGAGCAGTACTTC; CDR3aa: CASSLVGEGEQYF
j_gene: TRBJ2-7; d_gene: TRBD2; abundance: .; v_gene: TRBV5-5; CDR3nt: TGTGCCAGCAGCTCCCATACTAGCGGGGGGCCCTACGAGCAGTACTTC; CDR3aa: CASSSHTSGGPYEQYF
j_gene: TRBJ2-2; d_gene: TRBD2; abundance: .; v_gene: TRBV7-9; CDR3nt: TGTGCCAGCAGCTTGGGACTAGCGGGGGGCTACGGGGAGCTGTTTTTT; CDR3aa: CASSLGLAGGYGELFF
j_gene: TRBJ2-7; d_gene: TRBD2; abundance: .; v_gene: TRBV7-9; CDR3nt: TGTGCCAGCAGCCCAAGACTAGCGGCATACGAGCAGTACTTC; CDR3aa: CASSPRLAAYEQYF
j_gene: TRBJ2-5; d_gene: TRBD1; abundance: .; v_gene: TRBV6-5; CDR3nt: TGTGCCAGCACCCCGACAGGGGGCTGGGAGACCCAGTACTTC; CDR3aa: CASTPTGGWETQYF
j_gene: TRBJ2-2; d_gene: .; abundance: .; v_gene: TRBV19; CDR3nt: TGTGCCAGTAGTCCGTCCTTGAAGCGCGATAACACCGGGGAGCTGTTTTTT; CDR3aa: CASSPSLKRDNTGELFF